The T cell receptor (beta chain) described here comes from a study of naive and memory T cell subsets. After the first PCR, alpha and beta chain libraries were processed separately. The germline V gene has CDR1 LNHDA and CDR2 SQIVND (reference sequence). The CDR3 spans 15 residues. V trimming: 6 bases; J trimming: 4 bases; junction bases outside the gene matches: 9. Regarding the study as a whole: Possibly reflecting memory cells re-expressing CD45RA, a few larger clonotypes occurred in naive repertoires, especially CD8.

This clonotype was observed a handful of times. Its antigen is unidentified. Two oligonucleotides, mixed equimolar, formed the beta constant-region primer covering TRBC1 and TRBC2. Nested alpha and beta constant-region primers with the SP2 primer drove four PCR rounds on ligated cDNA. The cDNA 3' end received a ligated single-stranded oligonucleotide carrying the SP2 primer and a 12-nucleotide UMI. TCRdb itself ran the UMI-ligation and nested PCR reads through MiXCR, one entry per CDR3 protein. The sample includes 80,000 to 95,000 distinct CDR3 sequences, over 8.5% seen only once; the top ten take around 1.3%.

The chain has TRBV19 and TRBJ2-7, with 10 bases identical to TRBD2. Specimen: naive CD8+ T cells from blood. The origin of this receptor is a human donor in good health. Here the CDR3 reads CASSTGLAPTYEQYF. CDR3 nucleotide sequence: TGTGCCAGTAGCACGGGACTAGCGCCTACTTACGAGCAGTACTTC.